This T cell receptor beta chain is drawn from a study of T-cell memory formation after mild COVID-19. In the study overall: Largely, TCR clusters stayed within a single donor. Broader study findings: Whether second-wave clones peaking at day 37 were SARS-CoV-2 specific went unconfirmed. The main location of contracting CD4+ clones was CM and EM, and that of contracting CD8+ clones was EMRA. Certain responding clones were present in pre-infection memory, suggesting participation of cross-reactive memory.

This clonotype came up a few times. No antigen is known for it. Germline V gives CDR1 KGHDR, CDR2 SFDVKD. CDR3 length: 13 amino acids. The V end was cut by 4 bases, the J end by 8 bases, with 13 bases between. TCRdb passed the 5' RACE reads through MiXCR, listing each CDR3 protein once. The sample lists around 340,000 distinct CDR3 sequences, around 21% seen once, with 12% in the top ten. Sequenced material: PBMCs or a T cell subset sorted from them (not recorded which). V gene TRBV24-1 combines with J gene TRBJ1-2, with D maybe TRBD1 (5 bases). The sequence was collected from an adult woman who had mild COVID-19 (a few samples of this study predate the infection). Cell type and time point are not known. The DNA of the CDR3 is TGTGCCACCAGTGACGCCGACAGTCTCGGCTACACCTTC. Amino acid sequence: CATSDADSLGYTF.